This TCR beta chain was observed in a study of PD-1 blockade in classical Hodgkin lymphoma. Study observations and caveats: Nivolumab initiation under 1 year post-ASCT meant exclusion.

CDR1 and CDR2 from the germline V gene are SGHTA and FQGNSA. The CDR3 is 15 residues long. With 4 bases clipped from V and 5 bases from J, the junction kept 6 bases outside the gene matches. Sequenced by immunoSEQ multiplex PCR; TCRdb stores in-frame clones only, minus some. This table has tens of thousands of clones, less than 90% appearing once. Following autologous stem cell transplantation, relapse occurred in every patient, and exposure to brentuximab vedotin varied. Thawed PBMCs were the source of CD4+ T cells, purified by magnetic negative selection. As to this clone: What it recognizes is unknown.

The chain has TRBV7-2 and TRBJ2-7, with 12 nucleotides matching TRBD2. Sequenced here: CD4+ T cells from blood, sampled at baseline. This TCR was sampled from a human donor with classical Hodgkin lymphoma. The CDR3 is CASSSLAGGINEQYF. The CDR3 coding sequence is TGTGCCAGCAGCTCACTAGCGGGAGGAATAAACGAGCAGTACTTC.